The 9 T cell receptor beta chains given below trace back to one sample, sequenced in a study of graft-versus-host responses after intestinal transplantation. Profiling relied on immunoSEQ multiplex PCR, and the TCRdb table lists in-frame clones only, not all of them. The data hold under 30,000 clones, with approximately 80% observed a single time. Researchers processed graft tissue to release intraepithelial and lamina propria lymphocytes. Sample: ileum tissue, taken 98 days after intestinal transplantation. These receptors were taken from a human patient who received an intestinal transplant, so some T cells may come from the graft donor.

This clone was picked up a small number of times. This chain uses TRBV21-1 with TRBJ2-7; TRBD1 is the table's D call and was not checked against the DNA. TRBV21-1 has pseudogene status. The CDR3 is made up of 17 amino acids. DNA for the CDR3: TGTGCCAGCAGCAAAGAAGCAGTAGGGGACAGAGAGTACGAGCAGTACTTC. Translation: CASSKEAVGDREYEQYF.

The chain has TRBV5-6 and TRBJ2-7; 7 bases align to TRBD1. The V and J ends lost 3 bases and 4 bases, in that order; junction bases with no gene match: 10. Germline values: CDR1 SGHDT, CDR2 YYEEEE. This CDR3 region has 15 residues. The CDR3 protein is CASSSHRDSLYEQYF. The CDR3 DNA sequence: TGTGCCAGCAGCTCACACCGGGACAGCCTTTACGAGCAGTACTTC.

In DNA, the CDR3 is TGTGCCTGGAGTGACCCCCGCAGGGGGCAATGGTATGGCTACACCTTC. This translates into CAWSDPRRGQWYGYTF. The chain carries TRBV30 and TRBJ1-2; 8 bases map to TRBD1. This CDR3 contains 16 residues. The J segment lost 5 bases and the V segment lost 1 base, leaving 12 bases of the junction unmatched. Per the germline V gene, CDR1 is GTSNPN and CDR2 is SVGIG (reference sequence).

CDR3 protein: CAWSRLASYNEQYF. DNA of the CDR3: TGTGCCTGGAGTAGACTAGCGTCGTACAACGAGCAGTACTTC. The chain links TRBV30 to TRBJ2-7; 8 nucleotides match TRBD2. Trimming cost V 2 bases and J 5 bases; bases outside gene matches: 8. This CDR3 region has 14 residues. The germline gives CDR1 GTSNPN, CDR2 SVGIG (reference sequence).

This chain uses TRBV7-9 with TRBJ2-3; possibly TRBD1 for D (6 bases). V gave up 5 bases and J gave up 2 bases, with 20 bases separating them. The length of the CDR3 is 17 residues. CDR1 and CDR2 (germline): SEHNR, FQNEAQ (reference sequence). CDR3 bases: TGTGCCAGCAGCCCCTACAGGGTTTTTACCCACACAGATACGCAGTATTTT. Translating gives CASSPYRVFTHTDTQYF.

This rearrangement joins TRBV4-1 to TRBJ2-1, with 15 bases lining up with TRBD2. This CDR3 comprises 17 residues. The germline gives CDR1 MGHRA, CDR2 YSYEKL. V lost 4 bases, J lost 6 bases, and 7 bases stayed unmatched. CDR3 sequence reads: CASSRGLAGGVFNEQFF. As DNA, the CDR3 is TGCGCCAGCAGCCGGGGACTAGCGGGGGGAGTTTTCAATGAGCAGTTCTTC.

This clone has a handful of counts. The chain has TRBV7-9 and TRBJ2-1; D not certain. CDR3 length: 16 amino acids. The germline V and J ends were trimmed by 5 bases and 5 bases, with 19 bases remaining between them. Germline V gives CDR1 SEHNR, CDR2 FQNEAQ (reference sequence). CDR3 residues: CASSEQYTSTHNEQFF. CDR3 in DNA: TGTGCCAGCAGCGAACAGTACACTTCAACCCACAATGAGCAGTTCTTC.

This clone turned up a few times. The chain employs TRBV2 and TRBJ1-2; D not certain. The CDR3 contains 12 residues. Trimming cost V 6 bases and J 10 bases, with 15 bases left between them. The germline gives CDR1 SNHLY, CDR2 FYNNEI. The CDR3 region is CASRLVGGVYTF. The CDR3 DNA is TGTGCCAGCAGGCTCGTGGGAGGCGTCTACACCTTC.

This chain uses TRBV7-9 with TRBJ2-1; tentative D call: TRBD1 (5 bases). The CDR3 is 15 residues long. Trimming took off 0 bases at V and 3 bases at J, with 9 bases between the two ends. The germline CDR1 and CDR2 sequences are SEHNR and FQNEAQ (reference sequence). The CDR3 DNA reads as TGTGCCAGCAGCTTAGCGCAGGGCCACTACAATGAGCAGTTCTTC. Protein product: CASSLAQGHYNEQFF.